This T cell receptor beta chain was captured by sequencing in a study of blood T cell repertoires in COVID-19. Some clones are missing from TCRdb's copy, which holds only in-frame ones; the method was immunoSEQ multiplex PCR. The sample gives almost 250,000 clones, about 89% of which show up once; around 1.7% is in the top ten. V trimming: 3 bases; J trimming: 1 base; junction bases outside the gene matches: 2. From germline, CDR1 is SGHTA and CDR2 FQGNSA. The CDR3 runs to 14 residues. The clonotype was recovered from a woman aged 55-69 years who had recovered from COVID-19. V gene TRBV7-2 combines with J gene TRBJ1-1; 7 positions agree with TRBD1. The sample consisted of peripheral blood. The CDR3: CASSFGTANTEAFF. DNA of the CDR3: TGTGCCAGCAGCTTCGGGACAGCGAACACTGAAGCTTTCTTT.